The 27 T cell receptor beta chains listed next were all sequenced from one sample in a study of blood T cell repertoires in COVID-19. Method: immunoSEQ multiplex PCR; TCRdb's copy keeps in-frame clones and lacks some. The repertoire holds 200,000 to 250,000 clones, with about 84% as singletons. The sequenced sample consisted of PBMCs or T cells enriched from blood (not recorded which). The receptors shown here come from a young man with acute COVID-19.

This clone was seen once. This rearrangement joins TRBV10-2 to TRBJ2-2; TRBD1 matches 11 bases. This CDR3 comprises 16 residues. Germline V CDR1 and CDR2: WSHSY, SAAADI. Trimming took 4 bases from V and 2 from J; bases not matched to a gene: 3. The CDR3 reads CASSGRTGGNTGELFF. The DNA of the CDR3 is TGCGCCAGCAGTGGACGGACAGGGGGCAACACCGGGGAGCTGTTTTTT.

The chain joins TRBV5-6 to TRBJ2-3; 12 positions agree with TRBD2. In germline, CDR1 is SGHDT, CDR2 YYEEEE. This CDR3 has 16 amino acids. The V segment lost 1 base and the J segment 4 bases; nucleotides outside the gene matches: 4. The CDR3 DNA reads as TGTGCCAGCAGCTTGATACGACTAGCGGGGGCAGATACGCAGTATTTT. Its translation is CASSLIRLAGADTQYF.

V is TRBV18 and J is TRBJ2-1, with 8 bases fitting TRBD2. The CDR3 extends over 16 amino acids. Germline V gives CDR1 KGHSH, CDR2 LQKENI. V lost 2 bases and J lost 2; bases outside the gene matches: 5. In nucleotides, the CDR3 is TGTGCCAGCTCACCAGCTGCAGCGGGGGCCTACAATGAGCAGTTCTTC. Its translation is CASSPAAAGAYNEQFF.

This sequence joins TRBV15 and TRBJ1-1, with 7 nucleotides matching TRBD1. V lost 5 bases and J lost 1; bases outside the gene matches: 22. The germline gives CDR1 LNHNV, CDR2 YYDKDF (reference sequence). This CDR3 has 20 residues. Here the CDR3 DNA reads TGTGCCACCAGCTATTGGAGCCGGGACAGAACTATTCAACCGAACACTGAAGCTTTCTTT. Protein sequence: CATSYWSRDRTIQPNTEAFF.

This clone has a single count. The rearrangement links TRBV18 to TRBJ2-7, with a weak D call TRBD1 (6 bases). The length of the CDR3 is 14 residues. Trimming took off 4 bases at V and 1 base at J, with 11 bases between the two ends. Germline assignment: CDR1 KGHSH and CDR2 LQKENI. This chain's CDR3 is CASSLATGSYEQYF. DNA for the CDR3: TGTGCCAGCTCACTAGCCACAGGGTCCTACGAGCAGTACTTC.

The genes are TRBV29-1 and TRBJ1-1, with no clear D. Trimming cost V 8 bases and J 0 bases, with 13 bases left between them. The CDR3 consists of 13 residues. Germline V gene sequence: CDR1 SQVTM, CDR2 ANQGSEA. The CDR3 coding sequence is TGCAGCTTATCCACGGTGTTGAACACTGAAGCTTTCTTT. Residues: CSLSTVLNTEAFF.

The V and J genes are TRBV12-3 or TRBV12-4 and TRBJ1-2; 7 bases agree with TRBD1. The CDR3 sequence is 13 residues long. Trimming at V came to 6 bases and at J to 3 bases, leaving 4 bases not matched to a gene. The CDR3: CASRGTGDYGYTF. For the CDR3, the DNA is TGTGCCAGCAGGGGAACAGGGGACTATGGCTACACCTTC.

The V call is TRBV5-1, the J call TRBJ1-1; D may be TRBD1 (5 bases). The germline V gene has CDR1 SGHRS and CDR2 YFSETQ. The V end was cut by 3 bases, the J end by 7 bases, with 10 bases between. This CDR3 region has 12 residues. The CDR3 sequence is CASSYDSYEAFF. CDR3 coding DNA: TGCGCCAGCAGCTACGACAGTTATGAAGCTTTCTTT.

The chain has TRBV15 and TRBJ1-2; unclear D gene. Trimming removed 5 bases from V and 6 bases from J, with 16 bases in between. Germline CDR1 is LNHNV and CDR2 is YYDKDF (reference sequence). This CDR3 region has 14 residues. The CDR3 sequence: CATSPQRVRNGYTF. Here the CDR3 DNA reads TGTGCCACCAGCCCCCAGCGGGTACGAAATGGCTACACCTTC.

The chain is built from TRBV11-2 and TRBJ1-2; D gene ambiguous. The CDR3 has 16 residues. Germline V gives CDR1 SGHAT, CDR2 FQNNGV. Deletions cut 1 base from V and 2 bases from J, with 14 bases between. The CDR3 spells CASSLVWTGENYGYTF. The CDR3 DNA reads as TGTGCCAGCAGCTTAGTTTGGACCGGGGAAAACTATGGCTACACCTTC.

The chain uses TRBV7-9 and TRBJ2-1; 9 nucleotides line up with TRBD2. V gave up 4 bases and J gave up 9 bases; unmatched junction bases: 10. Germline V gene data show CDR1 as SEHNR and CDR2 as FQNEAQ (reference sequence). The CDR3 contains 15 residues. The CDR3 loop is CASSSRLAEGSEQFF. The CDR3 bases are TGTGCCAGCAGCTCCCGACTAGCGGAGGGAAGTGAGCAGTTCTTC.

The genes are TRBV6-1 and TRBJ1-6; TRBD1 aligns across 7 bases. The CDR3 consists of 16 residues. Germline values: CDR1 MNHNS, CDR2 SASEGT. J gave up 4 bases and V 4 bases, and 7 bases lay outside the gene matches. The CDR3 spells CASSAHPGQYNSPLHF. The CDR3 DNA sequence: TGTGCCAGCAGTGCCCATCCGGGACAGTATAATTCACCCCTCCACTTT.

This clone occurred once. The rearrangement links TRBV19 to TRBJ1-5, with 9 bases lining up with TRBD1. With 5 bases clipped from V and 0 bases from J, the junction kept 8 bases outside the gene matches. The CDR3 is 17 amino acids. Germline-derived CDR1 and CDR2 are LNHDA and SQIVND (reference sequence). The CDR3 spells CASSSTGGPYSNQPQHF. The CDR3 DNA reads TGTGCCAGTAGTTCTACAGGGGGCCCATATAGCAATCAGCCCCAGCATTTT.

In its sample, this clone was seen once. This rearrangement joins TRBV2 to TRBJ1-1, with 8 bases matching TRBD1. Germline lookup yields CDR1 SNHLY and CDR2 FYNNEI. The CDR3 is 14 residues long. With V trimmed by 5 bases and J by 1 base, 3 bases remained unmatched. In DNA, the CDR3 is TGTGCCAGCAGTAGAGACAGGGGGAACACTGAAGCTTTCTTT. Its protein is CASSRDRGNTEAFF.

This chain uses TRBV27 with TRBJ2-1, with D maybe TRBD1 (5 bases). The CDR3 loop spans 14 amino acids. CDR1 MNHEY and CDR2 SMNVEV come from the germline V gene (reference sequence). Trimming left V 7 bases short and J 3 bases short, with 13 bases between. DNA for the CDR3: TGTGCCAGCACCCCGCGTCAGGGCTACAATGAGCAGTTCTTC. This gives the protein CASTPRQGYNEQFF.

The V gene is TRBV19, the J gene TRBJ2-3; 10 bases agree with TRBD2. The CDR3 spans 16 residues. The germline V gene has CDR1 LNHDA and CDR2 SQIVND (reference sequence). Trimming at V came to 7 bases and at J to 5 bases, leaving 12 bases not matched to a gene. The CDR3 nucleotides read TGTGCCAGTACCCCGAGGGTAGCGGGGGGCCAAGATACGCAGTATTTT. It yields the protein CASTPRVAGGQDTQYF. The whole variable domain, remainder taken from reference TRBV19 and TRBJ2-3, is DGGITQSPKYLFRKEGQNVTLSCEQNLNHDAMYWYRQDPGQGLRLIYYSQIVNDFQKGDIAEGYSVSREKKESFPLTVTSAQKNPTAFYLCASTPRVAGGQDTQYFGPGTRLTVL.

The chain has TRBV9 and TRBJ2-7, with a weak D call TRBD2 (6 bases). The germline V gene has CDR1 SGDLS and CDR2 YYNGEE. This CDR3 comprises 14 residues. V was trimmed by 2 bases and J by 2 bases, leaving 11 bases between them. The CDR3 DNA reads TGTGCCAGCAGCGTTGGGACTTCAACCTACGAGCAGTACTTC. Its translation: CASSVGTSTYEQYF.

The CDR3 DNA sequence: TGTGCCAGCAGCTTTAGGAGCTCCTATAATTCACCCCTCCACTTT. Translating it yields CASSFRSSYNSPLHF. The chain employs TRBV5-6 and TRBJ1-6; D remains ambiguous. The CDR3 extends over 15 amino acids. Germline assignment: CDR1 SGHDT and CDR2 YYEEEE. V was shortened by 2 bases and J by 0 bases, with 6 bases between the two germline ends.

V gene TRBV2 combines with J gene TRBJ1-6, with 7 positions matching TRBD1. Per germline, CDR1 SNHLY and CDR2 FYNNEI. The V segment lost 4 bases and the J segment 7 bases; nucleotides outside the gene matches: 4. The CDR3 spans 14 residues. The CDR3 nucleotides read TGTGCCAGCAGTGGGGACAGTAAAAATTCACCCCTCCACTTT. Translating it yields CASSGDSKNSPLHF.

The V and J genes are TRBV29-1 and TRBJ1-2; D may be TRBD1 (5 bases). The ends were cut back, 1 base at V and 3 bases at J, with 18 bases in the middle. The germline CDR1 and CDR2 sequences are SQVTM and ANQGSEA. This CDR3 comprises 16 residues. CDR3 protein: CSVEVINSQGDYGYTF. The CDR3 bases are TGCAGCGTTGAAGTAATCAATTCGCAGGGCGACTATGGCTACACCTTC.

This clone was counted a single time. Here the CDR3 reads CASSLWGSYSNQPQHF. The CDR3 coding sequence is TGTGCCAGCAGTTTATGGGGCAGTTATAGCAATCAGCCCCAGCATTTT. This sequence joins TRBV28 and TRBJ1-5, with D hard to call. Germline-derived CDR1 and CDR2 are MDHEN and SYDVKM. V lost 0 bases and J 0 bases, leaving 9 bases between the germline ends. This CDR3 region has 16 residues.

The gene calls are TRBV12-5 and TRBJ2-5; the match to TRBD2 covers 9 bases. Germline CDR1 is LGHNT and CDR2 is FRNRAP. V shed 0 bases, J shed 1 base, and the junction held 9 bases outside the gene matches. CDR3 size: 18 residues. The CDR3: CASGLVLLAGMPQETQYF. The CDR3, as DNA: TGTGCTAGTGGTTTGGTCCTTCTAGCGGGGATGCCCCAAGAGACCCAGTACTTC.

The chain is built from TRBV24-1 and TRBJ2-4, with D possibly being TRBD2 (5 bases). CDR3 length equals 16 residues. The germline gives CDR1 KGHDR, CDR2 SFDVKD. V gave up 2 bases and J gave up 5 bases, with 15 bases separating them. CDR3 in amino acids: CATSDSGIMGQNIQYF. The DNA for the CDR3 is TGTGCCACCAGTGATTCCGGGATAATGGGCCAAAACATTCAGTACTTC.

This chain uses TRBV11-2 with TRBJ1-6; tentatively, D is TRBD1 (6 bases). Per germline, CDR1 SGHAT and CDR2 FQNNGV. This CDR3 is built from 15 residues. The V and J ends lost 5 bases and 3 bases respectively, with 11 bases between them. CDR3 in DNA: TGTGCCAGCAGCCTAGGACAGTACTATAATTCACCCCTCCACTTT. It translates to CASSLGQYYNSPLHF.

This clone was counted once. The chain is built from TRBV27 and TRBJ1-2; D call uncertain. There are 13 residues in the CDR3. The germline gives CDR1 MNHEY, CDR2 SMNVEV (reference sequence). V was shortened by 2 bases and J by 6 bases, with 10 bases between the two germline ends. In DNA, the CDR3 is TGTGCCAGCAGTTTAATACTGGGAGATGGCTACACCTTC. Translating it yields CASSLILGDGYTF.

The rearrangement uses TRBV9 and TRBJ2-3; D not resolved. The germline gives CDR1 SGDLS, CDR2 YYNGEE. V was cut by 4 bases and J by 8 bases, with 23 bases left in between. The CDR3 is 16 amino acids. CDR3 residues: CASSLTIRSDLITQYF. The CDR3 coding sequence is TGTGCCAGCAGCTTAACGATCAGGTCCGATTTAATTACGCAGTATTTT.

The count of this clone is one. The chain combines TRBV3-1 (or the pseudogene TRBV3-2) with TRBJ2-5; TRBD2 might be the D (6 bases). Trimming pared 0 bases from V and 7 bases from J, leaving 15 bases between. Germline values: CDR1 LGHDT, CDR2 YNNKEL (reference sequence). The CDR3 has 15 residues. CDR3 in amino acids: CASSQEFAGWMTQYF. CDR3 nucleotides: TGTGCCAGCAGCCAAGAGTTTGCGGGGTGGATGACCCAGTACTTC.